These T cell receptor beta chains were read from a single sample in a study of tumor-infiltrating lymphocytes in primary liver carcinoma. TCRdb itself ran the multiplex PCR reads through MiXCR, one entry per CDR3 protein. Altogether 50,000 to 60,000 distinct CDR3 sequences are present, around 77% being singletons, with the ten largest covering roughly 24%. Material: liver tumor tissue from sampling region 5. These receptors came from a man aged 35-49 years with primary liver carcinoma and hepatitis B virus infection. The CDR3 runs from the conserved cysteine through the conserved F or W. The order of the fields is D gene, J gene, V gene, clone size, CDR3 DNA, CDR3 protein. A D gene is named only where the DNA matches it firmly. A clone size is listed for some rows: how often the clone was seen (once, few, many), or a class if it is expanded.

>.|TRBJ2-1|TRBV4-2|.
TGTGCCAGTAGCCACGCCGGGGGACATGGGAACGATGAGCAGTTCTTC
CASSHAGGHGNDEQFF
>.|TRBJ2-1|TRBV29-1|.
TGCAGCGTCGCTAATCGGGGATGGGATAGGCAGAAAGAGCAGTTCTTC
CSVANRGWDRQKEQFF
>.|TRBJ2-1|TRBV14|.
TGTGCCAGCAGCGCGGTAGGAAGCTACAATGAGCAGTTCTTC
CASSAVGSYNEQFF
>.|TRBJ1-1|TRBV11-2|.
TGTGACAGCAGCTTAGGCCTGAACACTGTACCTTTCTTT
CDSSLGLNTVPFF
>TRBD1|TRBJ1-4|TRBV9|.
TGTACCAGTAGCGCTCTCGGGACAGGATTGGAAAAACTGTTTTTT
CTSSALGTGLEKLFF
>.|TRBJ2-2|TRBV29-1|once
TGCAGCGTACCTGAGGGGAGCTGGGAGCTGTTTTTT
CSVPEGSWELFF
>TRBD1|TRBJ2-2|TRBV7-9|.
TGTGCCAGCAGCGCCGGGACAGGGATGGCAGGGGAACTGCTTTTT
CASSAGTGMAGELLF
>.|TRBJ2-2|TRBV6-1|many
TGTGCCAGCAGTCGGGTTTTCACCGGGGAGCTGTTTTTT
CASSRVFTGELFF
>.|TRBJ2-2|TRBV11-1|.
TGTACCAGTAGTTATACAGGACCTTTCTCCGGGGAGCTGTTTTTT
CTSSYTGPFSGELFF
>.|TRBJ2-7|TRBV4-1|.
TGCGCCAGCAGCCAAGAAGCGCAACGGGGCTATCCTTACGAGCAGTACTTC
CASSQEAQRGYPYEQYF
>.|TRBJ1-3|TRBV6-6|many
TGTGCCAGCAGTCCCGGGGGGGGCTCTGGAAACACCATATATTTT
CASSPGGGSGNTIYF
>TRBD2|TRBJ2-1|TRBV11-2|.
TGTGCCAGCAGCTACTCCCGGACTAGTGGTAGCAATGAGCAGTTCTTC
CASSYSRTSGSNEQFF
>TRBD1|TRBJ2-7|TRBV4-1|.
TGCGCCAACAGCCGAGGATTCCGACAGGGAAATGAGCAGTACTTC
CANSRGFRQGNEQYF
>.|TRBJ1-5|TRBV11-2|.
TGTGCCACCAGCTTGGTAGGGGAAACAGGGAGCAATCAGCCCCAGCATTTT
CATSLVGETGSNQPQHF
>.|TRBJ2-7|TRBV6-2/TRBV6-3|.
TGTGCCAGCATTTACGTACTAGCAACCGGGCAGTACTTC
CASIYVLATGQYF
>.|TRBJ1-4|TRBV7-8|many
TGTGCCAGCAGCTTATGGGGCCGTCGCCGTCCTAATGAAAAACTGTTTTTT
CASSLWGRRRPNEKLFF
>.|TRBJ2-3|TRBV7-3|.
TGTGCCAGCGGTTTATGGGGTGCTAGCACAGATACGCAGTATTTT
CASGLWGASTDTQYF
>.|TRBJ2-5|TRBV6-5|.
TGTGCCAGCAATTATTCGAGTAGTGACGGGTCCCAAGAGACCCAGTACTTC
CASNYSSSDGSQETQYF
>.|TRBJ1-2|TRBV4-1|.
TGCGCCAGCACCGACCGGGGACAATCTAAGTATGGCTACACCTTC
CASTDRGQSKYGYTF
>.|TRBJ2-7|TRBV29-1|.
TGCAGGGCTATGACATCTGGGACCGGCACTCCCAACGAGCAGTACTTC
CRAMTSGTGTPNEQYF
>.|TRBJ2-5|TRBV28|.
TGTGTCAGCAGTTTATGCGGAGGCTCCCAAGAGACCCAGTACTTC
CVSSLCGGSQETQYF
>.|TRBJ2-1|TRBV5-1|few
TGTGCCAGCAGCTTGACGGCGGAAGGGAGCAATGAGCAGTTCTTC
CASSLTAEGSNEQFF
>TRBD1|TRBJ2-3|TRBV14|.
TGTGCCAGCCAACGACAGGGGAGAGGGACAGATACGCAGTATTTT
CASQRQGRGTDTQYF
>TRBD2|TRBJ2-5|TRBV20-1|.
TGCAGTGCTCAGACTAGCGGGAATTCGGAGACCCCGTACTTC
CSAQTSGNSETPYF
>.|TRBJ1-2|TRBV28|.
TGTGCCAGCAGCCGGCGGGACGGACCTCATGGCTACGCCTTC
CASSRRDGPHGYAF
>.|TRBJ1-1|TRBV28|once
TGTGCCAGCAGAGTCCCAGGTAACACTGAAGCTTTCTTT
CASRVPGNTEAFF
>.|TRBJ1-6|TRBV15|many
TGTGCCACCAGCTCGGGGCTCGGCAGTTCACCCCTCCACTTT
CATSSGLGSSPLHF
>.|TRBJ2-5|TRBV10-2|.
TGCGCCAGCAGTGACCCTAGAGGGGCCCAGTATTTC
CASSDPRGAQYF
>.|TRBJ1-2|TRBV29-1|.
TGCAGCGGTGGGGCATCAACTGGAACTCAAGTGGCTAACTATGGCTACACCTTC
CSGGASTGTQVANYGYTF
>.|TRBJ2-3|TRBV29-1|.
TGCAGCGTTGTTCTTACCTTAGATACGCAGTATTTT
CSVVLTLDTQYF
>.|TRBJ2-7|TRBV4-1|.
TGCGCCAGCAGTCTCCTAGGAGTAGGGGACGAGCAGCACTTC
CASSLLGVGDEQHF